This T cell receptor (beta chain) was recovered during a study of blood T cell repertoires in COVID-19. Study background: The origin of the acute and convalescent COVID-19 samples was the United States, Italy and Spain. PBMCs, B-cell-depleted T cells, or T cells were the source of the cDNA or gDNA that made up the material.

Original methodology: Amplification of reference gene primers provided the estimated nucleated cell counts. Here immunoSEQ multiplex PCR was the method, and the copy in TCRdb shows in-frame clones only, minus some. V and J calls and clone size come straight from that table; D and trimming were deduced from the DNA. The sample records 150,000 to 200,000 clones, about 80% being singletons. The CDR3 spans 12 residues. The V end was cut by 7 bases, the J end by 15 bases, with 19 bases between. Germline V gives CDR1 SNHLY, CDR2 FYNNEI. The receptor was isolated from a human donor with acute or convalescent COVID-19. The donor label of this sample is uncertain. The sample taken for sequencing was peripheral blood. The V gene is TRBV2, the J gene TRBJ2-1, with a tentative D call TRBD2 (5 bases). The CDR3 spells CASKRSTYGLFF. CDR3 sequence (DNA): TGTGCCAGCAAGCGGAGCACCTACGGCCTGTTCTTC. The complete variable domain, with remaining parts taken from reference TRBV2 and TRBJ2-1, reads EPEVTQTPSHQVTQMGQEVILRCVPISNHLYFYWYRQILGQKVEFLVSFYNNEISEKSEIFDDQFSVERPDGSNFTLKIRSTKLEDSAMYFCASKRSTYGLFFGPGTRLTVL.